The clone carrying this T cell receptor beta chain was detected many times. Antigen unknown. The sample belongs to a study of T cells in Graves' hyperthyroidism and ophthalmopathy. About the study: Blood from the periphery was taken at initial diagnosis, before any treatment. Study-wide results and limits: Blood also showed most of the thyroid clonotypes that were expanded above 0.001.

RNA transcripts were the template for amplifying TCR beta CDR3 regions. During a first-round RT-PCR of the TCR CDR3, the HTBI primer set was used. TCRdb processed the multiplex PCR reads anew with MiXCR; each CDR3 protein has one entry. Counted here are fewer than 650,000 distinct CDR3 sequences, 12% to 15% occurring once; the ten biggest clones make up around 7%. CDR3 size: 14 residues. J gave up 3 bases and V 4 bases, and 3 bases lay outside the gene matches. CDR1 and CDR2 from the germline V gene are SGHKS and YYEKEE (reference sequence). The diagnostic basis comprised clinical symptoms, serum thyroxine and TRAb, thyroid ultrasound and orbital computed tomography. PBMCs came from 7.5 to 10 ml fresh peripheral blood.

The sample was blood. The TCR comes from a young woman with Graves' ophthalmopathy. The gene calls are TRBV5-5 and TRBJ1-4; 7 nucleotides match TRBD1. CDR3 residues: CASSQGQSNEKLFF. For the CDR3, the DNA is TGTGCCAGCAGCCAGGGACAGTCTAATGAAAAACTGTTTTTT.